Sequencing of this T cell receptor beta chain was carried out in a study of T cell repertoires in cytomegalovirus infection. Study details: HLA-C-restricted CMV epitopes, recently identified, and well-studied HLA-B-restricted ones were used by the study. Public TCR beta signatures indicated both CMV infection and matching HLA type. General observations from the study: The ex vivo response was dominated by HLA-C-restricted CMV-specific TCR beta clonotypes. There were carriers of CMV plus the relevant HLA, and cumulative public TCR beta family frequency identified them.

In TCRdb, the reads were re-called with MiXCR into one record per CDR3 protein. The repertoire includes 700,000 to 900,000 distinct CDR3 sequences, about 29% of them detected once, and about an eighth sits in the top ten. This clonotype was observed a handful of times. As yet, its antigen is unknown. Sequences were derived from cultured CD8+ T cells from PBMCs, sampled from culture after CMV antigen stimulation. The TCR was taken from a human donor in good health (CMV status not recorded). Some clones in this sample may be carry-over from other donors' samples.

The CDR3: CASSGPGQGKKLFF. In DNA, the CDR3 is TGTGCCAGCAGCGGGCCGGGACAGGGAAAGAAACTGTTTTTT. The J gene is TRBJ1-4, the V gene TRBV9, with 9 bases matching TRBD1. J lost 11 bases, V lost 3 bases, and 8 bases had no gene match. This CDR3 has 14 amino acids. Per germline, CDR1 SGDLS and CDR2 YYNGEE.